One and the same sample provided the 30 T cell receptor beta chains below, sequenced in a study of vaccination effects on CD4 cells after COVID-19. What these receptors recognize is not known. The data were produced by immunoSEQ multiplex PCR, yet TCRdb's version contains in-frame clones alone and is incomplete. The sample lists more than 60,000 clones; roughly 74% were seen once. A roughly ten-day culture period preceded the isolation of CD4+ T cells. Two-dose vaccination with either BNT162b2 or mRNA-1273 was given to the participants. Specimen: CD4+ T cells from PBMCs cultured without peptide, collected after COVID-19 vaccination. The source of these receptors is a human donor who received a COVID-19 vaccine.

The chain recombines TRBV7-2 with TRBJ1-1, with D hard to call. CDR1 is SGHTA and CDR2 is FQGNSA in the germline V gene. CDR3 length: 15 residues. V shed 1 base and J shed 3 bases, with 12 bases lying between them. CDR3 nucleotides: TGTGCCAGCAGCTTAGTCGGCCCGAAGGACACTGAAGCTTTCTTT. This sequence encodes CASSLVGPKDTEAFF.

The chain employs TRBV5-8 and TRBJ1-3; D is undetermined. Deletions cut 5 bases from V and 1 base from J, with 13 bases between. The CDR3 loop spans 15 amino acids. Germline V gene sequence: CDR1 SGHTS, CDR2 YDEGEE. CDR3 residues: CASSQRAGSGNTIYF. The CDR3 region has the DNA TGTGCCAGCAGTCAAAGGGCCGGGTCTGGAAACACCATATATTTT.

The V gene is TRBV5-1, the J gene TRBJ2-1, with D tentatively TRBD1 (6 bases). The length of the CDR3 is 15 residues. Germline values: CDR1 SGHRS, CDR2 YFSETQ. V was pared by 1 base and J by 9 bases, with 17 bases between. The CDR3 loop reads CASSLTGMNVGEQFF. The DNA of the CDR3 is TGCGCCAGCAGCTTGACAGGGATGAACGTCGGTGAGCAGTTCTTC.

The V call is TRBV18, the J call TRBJ2-5, with 10 bases lining up with TRBD2. This CDR3 is 13 amino acids long. CDR1 is KGHSH, CDR2 LQKENI, per germline. With 6 bases clipped from V and 5 bases from J, the junction kept 3 bases outside the gene matches. The CDR3 DNA is TGTGCCAGCTCCCTGGGACTAGCGGAGACCCAGTACTTC. Protein: CASSLGLAETQYF.

This clone was found a few times. The CDR3 bases are TGTGCCAGCTCACCAAGTCAGGCTGGCGAGCAGTACGTC. It yields the protein CASSPSQAGEQYV. This sequence joins TRBV18 and TRBJ2-7; D unclear. V was shortened by 2 bases and J by 6 bases, with 11 bases between the two germline ends. CDR1 KGHSH and CDR2 LQKENI come from the germline V gene. The CDR3 sequence is 13 residues long.

The CDR3 sequence: CASSFTVSSGANVLTF. In DNA form, the CDR3 reads TGTGCCAGCAGCTTTACAGTATCCTCTGGGGCCAACGTCCTGACTTTC. The chain recombines TRBV7-2 with TRBJ2-6; D is ambiguous. Trimming shortened V by 3 bases and J by 0 bases, and 9 bases separated the two germline ends. The V gene's germline CDR1 is SGHTA and CDR2 FQGNSA. This CDR3 comprises 16 residues.

CDR3 region: CASSPPLGLPSAYNEQFF. The CDR3 DNA reads TGTGCCAGCTCACCACCGCTCGGACTTCCCTCCGCTTACAATGAGCAGTTCTTC. The rearrangement uses TRBV18 and TRBJ2-1, with a weak D call TRBD2 (5 bases). The CDR3 length is 18 residues. Germline CDR1 and CDR2: KGHSH and LQKENI. The V end lost 0 bases, the J end lost 4 bases, and 19 bases lay between the germline ends.

J is TRBJ2-5 and V is TRBV2, with 10 positions matching TRBD1. The CDR3 covers 14 residues. V gave up 11 bases and J gave up 3 bases; unmatched junction bases: 9. Germline V gives CDR1 SNHLY, CDR2 FYNNEI. CDR3 coding DNA: TGTGCCTCCTCTGGGACAGGGGTAAAAGAGACCCAGTACTTC. Protein sequence: CASSGTGVKETQYF.

V and J are TRBV24-1 and TRBJ2-7; D gene ambiguous. The CDR3 loop spans 15 amino acids. The germline gives CDR1 KGHDR, CDR2 SFDVKD. Between the trimmed V and J ends, which lost 4 bases and 0 bases, there was a span of 12 bases. CDR3 nucleotide sequence: TGTGCCACCAGTGAGGATATCCACAGCTCCTACGAGCAGTACGTC. This sequence encodes CATSEDIHSSYEQYV.

V is TRBV6-2 or TRBV6-3 and J is TRBJ2-2, with 8 bases identical to TRBD1. Germline V gene lookup returns CDR1 MNHEY and CDR2 SVGEGT. The CDR3 contains 18 residues. After removal of 2 bases from V and 3 bases from J, the junction contained 11 bases not matched to a gene. CDR3 DNA sequence: TGTGCCAGCAGTTACGGCCAGGACAGGGCGGTGTACACCGGGGAGCTGTTTTTT. This gives the protein CASSYGQDRAVYTGELFF.

This sequence joins TRBV27 and TRBJ2-1; 7 positions agree with TRBD1. V lost 5 bases to trimming and J lost 1 base; unmatched junction nucleotides: 5. In germline, CDR1 is MNHEY, CDR2 SMNVEV (reference sequence). The CDR3 sequence is 15 residues long. CDR3 region: CASSQRQGSYNEQFF. In DNA, the CDR3 is TGTGCCAGCAGTCAACGACAGGGTTCCTACAATGAGCAGTTCTTC.

There are a few counts of this clone. The rearrangement links TRBV11-3 to TRBJ1-2; a possible D gene is TRBD1 (6 bases). The V and J ends lost 5 bases and 8 bases respectively, with 21 bases between them. Germline V gives CDR1 SGHNT, CDR2 YENEEA. The CDR3 has 15 residues. The CDR3 protein is CASSRGCKGDRGYTF. CDR3 in DNA: TGTGCCAGCAGCCGAGGCTGTAAGGGGGATAGGGGCTACACCTTC.

This clone was observed a few times. V usage is TRBV6-5 and J usage is TRBJ1-4; D gene unclear. The CDR3 contains 14 residues. Trimming pared 6 bases from V and 6 bases from J, leaving 14 bases between. Germline V CDR1 and CDR2: MNHEY, SVGAGI. The CDR3 region is CASSTSGIDEKLFF. In nucleotides, the CDR3 is TGTGCCAGCAGCACAAGTGGGATAGATGAAAAACTGTTTTTT.

This clone was seen a few times. The chain has TRBV23-1 and TRBJ1-4; tentatively, D is TRBD1 (6 bases). TRBV23-1 is given ORF status, its function remaining uncertain. V was trimmed by 0 bases and J by 6 bases, leaving 14 bases between them. The CDR3 contains 16 residues. The CDR3 loop reads CASSQSRAGEDEKLFF. In DNA form, the CDR3 reads TGCGCCAGCAGTCAATCAAGGGCAGGGGAAGATGAAAAACTGTTTTTT.

The count of this clone is one. The chain recombines TRBV5-1 with TRBJ2-5, with D perhaps TRBD1 (6 bases). The CDR3 is made up of 15 amino acids. Deletions cut 3 bases from V and 0 bases from J, with 12 bases between. Germline values: CDR1 SGHRS, CDR2 YFSETQ. The CDR3 DNA is TGCGCCAGCAGCTCACAGACAGGATACCAAGAGACCCAGTACTTC. Its translation: CASSSQTGYQETQYF.

The chain employs TRBV5-4 and TRBJ2-5; 7 nucleotides agree with TRBD1. The germline CDR1 and CDR2 sequences are SGHNT and YYREEE (reference sequence). V shed 4 bases and J 3 bases; nucleotides not matched to a gene: 6. This CDR3 has 14 residues. CDR3 protein: CASSPDRIKETQYF. The CDR3 bases are TGTGCCAGCAGCCCGGACAGGATCAAAGAGACCCAGTACTTC.

This clone turned up a few times. The CDR3 here is CASSQAGTRTGELFF. The CDR3 coding sequence is TGTGCCAGCAGCCAAGCCGGGACGAGGACCGGGGAGCTGTTTTTT. The chain employs TRBV3-1 (or the pseudogene TRBV3-2) and TRBJ2-2; perhaps D is TRBD1 or TRBD2 (5 bases each). Trimming removed 1 base from V and 5 bases from J, with 11 bases in between. Looked up from germline, CDR1 is LGHDT and CDR2 is YNNKEL (reference sequence). This CDR3 comprises 15 residues.

This chain's CDR3 is CASSPPGTQNNEQFF. CDR3 coding DNA: TGTGCCAGCAGCCCCCCTGGAACGCAAAACAATGAGCAGTTCTTC. The rearrangement links TRBV7-8 to TRBJ2-1, with D hard to call. Trimming cost V 5 bases and J 5 bases, with 16 bases left between them. Germline lookup yields CDR1 SGHVS and CDR2 FQNEAQ. This CDR3 contains 15 residues.

The chain couples TRBV9 to TRBJ2-5; possible D gene TRBD1, 6 bases. The CDR3 extends over 13 amino acids. Trimming took 2 bases from V and 7 from J, leaving 12 bases between them. The germline V gene has CDR1 SGDLS and CDR2 YYNGEE. The CDR3 loop reads CASSVSGAATQYF. In DNA, the CDR3 is TGTGCCAGCAGCGTTTCAGGGGCAGCGACCCAGTACTTC. The variable domain in full, completed from reference TRBV9 and TRBJ2-5, reads DSGVTQTPKHLITATGQRVTLRCSPRSGDLSVYWYQQSLDQGLQFLIQYYNGEERAKGNILERFSAQQFPDLHSELNLSSLELGDSALYFCASSVSGAATQYFGPGTRLLVL.

The V call is TRBV5-6, the J call TRBJ2-5; 8 bases line up with TRBD1. This CDR3 comprises 14 residues. Germline CDR1 SGHDT, CDR2 YYEEEE. V trimming: 1 base; J trimming: 5 bases; junction bases outside the gene matches: 4. CDR3 in amino acids: CASSLRQGTETQYF. DNA for the CDR3: TGTGCCAGCAGCTTGCGACAGGGGACGGAGACCCAGTACTTC.

The chain joins TRBV5-1 to TRBJ2-1, with TRBD2 identical over 9 bases. Germline V gene lookup returns CDR1 SGHRS and CDR2 YFSETQ. The CDR3 contains 16 residues. The V gene end was trimmed by 0 bases and the J gene end by 7 bases; junction bases not matched to a gene: 8. The CDR3 loop is CASSLDVSGGLNEQFF. In nucleotides, the CDR3 is TGCGCCAGCAGCTTGGATGTTAGCGGGGGTTTGAATGAGCAGTTCTTC.

This chain links TRBV7-8 with TRBJ2-3, with 11 nucleotides matching TRBD2. V trimming: 3 bases; J trimming: 5 bases; junction bases outside the gene matches: 1. This CDR3 region has 14 residues. CDR1 is SGHVS and CDR2 is FQNEAQ in the germline V gene. CDR3 in amino acids: CASSLGTSGDTQYF. CDR3 DNA sequence: TGTGCCAGCAGCTTGGGGACTAGCGGAGATACGCAGTATTTT.

This chain links TRBV24-1 with TRBJ2-3, with D possibly TRBD1 on 5 matching bases. Trimming left V 1 base short and J 1 base short, with 23 bases between. The germline V gene encodes CDR1 KGHDR and CDR2 SFDVKD. This CDR3 comprises 20 residues. CDR3 DNA: TGTGCCACCAGTGATTTCCGACGAGACAGACTCCCCTGGGGCACAGATACGCAGTATTTT. It is translated as CATSDFRRDRLPWGTDTQYF.

V gene TRBV14 combines with J gene TRBJ2-1; D uncertain. This CDR3 region has 15 residues. Trimming took off 1 base at V and 0 bases at J, with 7 bases between the two ends. Germline CDR1 SGHDN, CDR2 FVKESK. This CDR3 reads CASSQGKSSYNEQFF. CDR3 DNA: TGTGCCAGCAGCCAAGGCAAGAGCTCCTACAATGAGCAGTTCTTC.

V is TRBV24-1 and J is TRBJ1-2; D is unclear. V was shortened by 1 base and J by 7 bases, with 6 bases between the two germline ends. Germline values: CDR1 KGHDR, CDR2 SFDVKD. The CDR3 is made up of 12 amino acids. CDR3 region: CATSDLSGGYTF. For the CDR3, the DNA is TGTGCCACCAGTGATTTATCCGGTGGCTACACCTTC.

J is TRBJ2-2 and V is TRBV5-6; 8 positions agree with TRBD2. The V gene end was trimmed by 1 base and the J gene end by 2 bases; junction bases not matched to a gene: 4. This CDR3 is built from 16 residues. Germline values: CDR1 SGHDT, CDR2 YYEEEE. The CDR3 is CASSLRGGPNTGELFF. In DNA form, the CDR3 reads TGTGCCAGCAGCTTGCGGGGGGGGCCCAACACCGGGGAGCTGTTTTTT.

The chain joins TRBV12-5 to TRBJ1-5; a possible D gene is TRBD1 (6 bases). CDR3 size: 17 residues. V lost 0 bases, J lost 4 bases, and 16 bases lay in between. Germline V gene lookup returns CDR1 LGHNT and CDR2 FRNRAP. In nucleotides, the CDR3 is TGTGCTAGTGGTTTGGTCGAGGGGGGATCGGGGAATCAGCCCCAGCATTTT. Translated, it gives CASGLVEGGSGNQPQHF.

This clone was counted only a few times. This chain joins TRBV7-9 and TRBJ2-7, with D possibly TRBD1 on 5 matching bases. The CDR3 has 13 residues. The V gene lost 2 bases and the J gene lost 7 bases, with 12 bases spanning the gap. CDR1 SEHNR and CDR2 FQNEAQ come from the germline V gene (reference sequence). In nucleotides, the CDR3 is TGTGCCAGCAGCTTACGCGCCAGGGCAGAGCAGTACGTC. This sequence encodes CASSLRARAEQYV.

A single count supports this clone. The J gene is TRBJ2-7, the V gene TRBV7-9; D call uncertain. Trimming pared 6 bases from V and 2 bases from J, leaving 14 bases between. This CDR3 spans 14 amino acids. CDR1 and CDR2 from the germline V gene are SEHNR and FQNEAQ (reference sequence). The DNA for the CDR3 is TGTGCCAGCAGATACGGCGACGGTGCCTACGAGCAGTACGTC. It specifies CASRYGDGAYEQYV.

V is TRBV7-8 and J is TRBJ2-5; 16 bases align to TRBD2. The J segment lost 1 base and the V segment lost 5 bases, leaving 4 bases of the junction unmatched. In germline, CDR1 is SGHVS, CDR2 FQNEAQ. The CDR3 has 17 amino acids. CDR3: CASSPGTSGGAQETQYF. Written as DNA, the CDR3 is TGTGCCAGCAGCCCCGGGACTAGCGGGGGGGCCCAAGAGACCCAGTACTTC.